These T cell receptor beta chains were read from a single sample in a study of blood T cell repertoires in COVID-19. Profiled with immunoSEQ multiplex PCR; TCRdb holds only in-frame clones, not every one. In the table there are around 88,000 clones, over 70% of which are singletons. Sequencing was done on a sample of peripheral blood. The receptors were sampled from a woman older than 75 with acute or convalescent COVID-19. Both conserved end residues are part of each CDR3. A D gene is named only where the DNA matches it firmly. Clone size is shown for a subset of rows, as once, few, many or a class of expanded clone.

>TRBD1|TRBJ1-4|TRBV7-2|NA
TGTGCCAGCAGCTTTGACAGGGGGGAAAAACTGTTTTTT
CASSFDRGEKLFF
>NA|TRBJ2-3|TRBV7-2|NA
TGTGCCAGCAGCTCACCCTCTATATACACAGATACGCAGTATTTT
CASSSPSIYTDTQYF
>TRBD1|TRBJ1-2|TRBV5-1|NA
TGCGCCAGCAGCTTGCTACAGGGGGCTAACTATGGCTACACCTTC
CASSLLQGANYGYTF
>TRBD2|TRBJ2-1|TRBV7-2|NA
TGTGCCAGCAGCTTAGACGGGACTAGCAAGTTCTTC
CASSLDGTSKFF
>TRBD2|TRBJ2-3|TRBV28|few
TGTGCCAGCAGTTCCCCCCGCGGGACTAGCGGGGGGTATCAAGATACGCAGTATTTT
CASSSPRGTSGGYQDTQYF
>NA|TRBJ1-1|TRBV5-6|once
TGTGCCAGCAGCATACTCGGACATTTGAACACTGAAGCTTTCTTT
CASSILGHLNTEAFF
>NA|TRBJ2-5|TRBV11-3|NA
TGTGCCAGCAGCTTATCGGGTGGGGAGACCCAGTACTTC
CASSLSGGETQYF
>NA|TRBJ1-2|TRBV5-1|few
TGCGCCAGCAGCCCGATGGACATCGGTGGCTACACCTTC
CASSPMDIGGYTF
>TRBD2|TRBJ2-3|TRBV12-3/TRBV12-4|few
TGTGCCAGCAGGGGAGGGAAAACGCAGTATTTT
CASRGGKTQYF
>NA|TRBJ2-5|TRBV29-1|NA
TGCAGCGTTGGTGATGCCCGGAGGGCCCAGTACTTC
CSVGDARRAQYF
>TRBD1|TRBJ2-3|TRBV5-1|NA
TGCGCCAGCAGCTTTCAGGGGGCCACAGATACGCAGTATTTT
CASSFQGATDTQYF
>TRBD2|TRBJ2-1|TRBV6-1|few
TGTGCCAGCAGTGAGTGGACTAGCGGGGACAATGAGCAGTTCTTC
CASSEWTSGDNEQFF
>NA|TRBJ2-3|TRBV5-1|NA
TGCGCCAGCACCCTCTCCCCCCCCACAGATACGCAGTATTTT
CASTLSPPTDTQYF
>TRBD2|TRBJ2-1|TRBV2|NA
TGTGCCAGCAGTGAGACTAGCGGGACTTACAATGAGCAGTTCTTC
CASSETSGTYNEQFF
>NA|TRBJ2-7|TRBV11-2|NA
TGTGCCAGCAGCTCGGGGTACGAGCAGTACTTC
CASSSGYEQYF
>NA|TRBJ1-2|TRBV2|NA
TGTGCCAGCAGGGCAGGGGCTGGCTACACCTTC
CASRAGAGYTF
>NA|TRBJ2-2|TRBV4-3|NA
TGCGCCAGCAGCCAAGGTGTGGGGCGGGAAGACGGGGAGCTGTTTTTT
CASSQGVGREDGELFF
>NA|TRBJ1-5|TRBV19|NA
TGTGCCAGTAGTCTACAGGGAGGCAATCAGCCCCAGCATTTT
CASSLQGGNQPQHF
>TRBD1|TRBJ2-2|TRBV29-1|few
TGCAGCGTTGGGGACAGGGCCGGGGAGCTGTTTTTT
CSVGDRAGELFF
>NA|TRBJ1-1|TRBV19|NA
TGTGCCAGTAGTGGGGGGACCGCGACCTTGAACACTGAAGCTTTCTTT
CASSGGTATLNTEAFF
>TRBD1|TRBJ2-1|TRBV7-9|once
TGTGCCAGCAGCTCGCGGGGGACAGGGGAAGGGAATGAGCAGTTCTTC
CASSSRGTGEGNEQFF
>NA|TRBJ1-2|TRBV18|NA
TGTGCCAGCTCATTAACGGTTGACAGTAGAACCTATGGCTACACCTTC
CASSLTVDSRTYGYTF
>TRBD2|TRBJ2-5|TRBV7-2|NA
TGTGCCAGCAGCGCACCGGGACTAGCGGGGGGTCAGGACCAGTACTTC
CASSAPGLAGGQDQYF
>TRBD1|TRBJ1-3|TRBV18|NA
TGTGCCAGCTCACCGACGACAGGGTCCCAAAGCTCTGGAAACACCATATATTTT
CASSPTTGSQSSGNTIYF
>NA|TRBJ1-2|TRBV4-1|NA
TGCGCCAGCAGCCCCCATGCCACAGGGCAGGCTGCTAACTATGGCTACACCTTC
CASSPHATGQAANYGYTF
>NA|TRBJ1-4|TRBV3-1/TRBV3-2|NA
TGTGCCAGCAGCCAGGGAGGTTTGGAAAAACTGTTTTTT
CASSQGGLEKLFF
>TRBD2|TRBJ2-3|TRBV5-1|NA
TGCGCCAGCAACCAAGCGGGGGGGCCGGTAGATACGCAGTATTTT
CASNQAGGPVDTQYF
>TRBD1|TRBJ1-1|TRBV5-1|NA
TGCGCCAGTACGATACCGGGACAGGGTTTCTCTGAAGCTTTCTTT
CASTIPGQGFSEAFF
>NA|TRBJ2-3|TRBV29-1|NA
TGCAGCGTGACCTGGGCAGGGACAGATACGCAGTATTTT
CSVTWAGTDTQYF
>NA|TRBJ2-5|TRBV5-1|NA
TGCGCCAGCAGTCCGAGGGTGGGGGCCTCAGAGACCCAGTACTTC
CASSPRVGASETQYF
>NA|TRBJ1-5|TRBV19|NA
TGTGCCAGTAGTAATCCCCCCGGGACAACCCATCAGCCCCAGCATTTT
CASSNPPGTTHQPQHF
>TRBD1|TRBJ1-2|TRBV6-5|NA
TGTGCCAGCAGGGGGGACAGGGCAGGAAACTATGGCTACACCTTC
CASRGDRAGNYGYTF
>NA|TRBJ2-3|TRBV7-3|NA
TGTGCCAGCAGCTTCGGGATAAACACAGATACGCAGTATTTT
CASSFGINTDTQYF
>TRBD1|TRBJ1-6|TRBV3-1/TRBV3-2|NA
TGTGCCAGCAGCCACAGGGGGCATTCACCCCTCCACTTT
CASSHRGHSPLHF
>TRBD2|TRBJ2-3|TRBV3-1/TRBV3-2|NA
TGTGCCAGCAGCCAAGGGGGGACTAAGGGGCCAGATACGCAGTATTTT
CASSQGGTKGPDTQYF
>NA|TRBJ1-2|TRBV4-1|NA
TGCGCCAGCAAAAGCAGGGAAGTAGATGGCTACACCTTC
CASKSREVDGYTF
>TRBD1|TRBJ1-1|TRBV28|NA
TGTGCCAGCAGTTTGTCCGGGACAGGGTCCATGAACACTGAAGCTTTCTTT
CASSLSGTGSMNTEAFF
>TRBD1|TRBJ1-1|TRBV19|NA
TGTGCCAGTAGTATAGATCGGACAGGGTACGCTTTCTTT
CASSIDRTGYAFF
>NA|TRBJ1-2|TRBV12-3/TRBV12-4|NA
TGTGCCAGCAGTTCCTCTAACAGGGACGGCTACACCTTC
CASSSSNRDGYTF
>NA|TRBJ1-1|TRBV7-2|NA
TGTGCCAGCAGCGCCGGGGGGGGGATTACTGAAGCTTTCTTT
CASSAGGGITEAFF
>NA|TRBJ1-6|TRBV19|few
TGTGCCAGTAGTCCATCGGGGGGCAGTGATAATTCACCCCTCCACTTT
CASSPSGGSDNSPLHF
>TRBD1|TRBJ1-4|TRBV2|NA
TGTGCCAGCAGCGTGTGGGACAGGAGTGAAAAACTGTTTTTT
CASSVWDRSEKLFF
>TRBD2|TRBJ2-2|TRBV5-4|once
TGTGCCAGCAGCTTGGCGGGGACCACGGGGGGGACCGGGGAGCTGTTTTTT
CASSLAGTTGGTGELFF
>NA|TRBJ1-2|TRBV5-1|NA
TGCGCCAGCAGCTTGCCGGAGGCTAACTATGGCTACACCTTC
CASSLPEANYGYTF
>NA|TRBJ1-5|TRBV6-6|once
TGTGCCAGCAGTCGCGGATGGGGGCCCAATCAGCCCCAGCATTTT
CASSRGWGPNQPQHF
>TRBD1|TRBJ2-7|TRBV2|NA
TGTGCCAGCAAAGGGACAGTTAGCTCCTACGAGCAGTACTTC
CASKGTVSSYEQYF
>TRBD1|TRBJ1-1|TRBV2|NA
TGTGCCAGCAGTCAGGGGGCTCAACTTGAAGCTTTCTTT
CASSQGAQLEAFF
>TRBD2|TRBJ2-3|TRBV7-9|once
TGTGCCAGCAGCAGAGGACTAGCGGGGGGGCCGAATACGCAGTATTTT
CASSRGLAGGPNTQYF
>NA|TRBJ1-2|TRBV16|NA
TGTGCCAGCAGCCAATCAGGGGTTGGCTACACCTTC
CASSQSGVGYTF
>NA|TRBJ2-3|TRBV2|NA
TGTGCCAGCAGAGGGAGCCGTAATGGGGATACGCAGTATTTT
CASRGSRNGDTQYF
>NA|TRBJ1-1|TRBV2|NA
TGTGCCAGCAGTTCCCCGTTGACAGATCTTAACACTGAAGCTTTCTTT
CASSSPLTDLNTEAFF
>NA|TRBJ1-1|TRBV3-1/TRBV3-2|NA
TGTGCCAGCAGCCAAGAGGTGGGCGCCACTGAAGCTTTCTTT
CASSQEVGATEAFF
>TRBD1|TRBJ1-1|TRBV9|NA
TGTGCCAGCAGCGCCAACAGGGGCAGCACTGAAGCTTTCTTT
CASSANRGSTEAFF
>TRBD2|TRBJ2-7|TRBV23-1|NA
TGCGCCAGCAGTCCACTAGCGGGGCACTACGAGCAGTACTTC
CASSPLAGHYEQYF
>NA|TRBJ1-2|TRBV7-8|NA
TGTGCCAGCAGCCCCAGGGTTCCGGGGCAGGGGTATGGCTACACCTTC
CASSPRVPGQGYGYTF
>NA|TRBJ1-6|TRBV7-9|NA
TGTGCCAGCAGCTCCGGACTCTTTTCACCCCTCCACTTT
CASSSGLFSPLHF
>TRBD1|TRBJ2-2|TRBV28|NA
TGTGCCAGCAGCGAACGACAGGGGTGGTCCGGGGAGCTGTTTTTT
CASSERQGWSGELFF
>NA|TRBJ2-3|TRBV19|NA
TGTGCCAGTGATCGGGGTATCGGCACAGATACGCAGTATTTT
CASDRGIGTDTQYF
>TRBD1|TRBJ1-1|TRBV7-9|NA
TGTGCCAGCAGCCTGGGACAGGGAGACACTGAAGCTTTCTTT
CASSLGQGDTEAFF